This is a list of T cell receptor beta chains from one sample in a study of blood T cell repertoires in COVID-19. Assay: immunoSEQ multiplex PCR; the TCRdb copy retains only in-frame clones and omits some. The profile covers 240,000 or so clones, with around 86% appearing a single time and over 2% taken by the ten largest. The sequencing sample was made of PBMCs or T cells enriched from blood (not recorded which). Receptors originate from a woman in her 50s who had recovered from COVID-19. The CDR3 runs from the conserved cysteine through the conserved F or W. The D gene is left open where the match is weak.

J gene: TRBJ1-1; V gene: TRBV5-1; D gene: TRBD1; CDR3 length: 17; CDR3 DNA: TGCGCCAGCAGCTTGACTATTCCAATGACAGGGGGCAAAGAAGCTTTCTTT; CDR3 protein: CASSLTIPMTGGKEAFF
J gene: TRBJ2-7; V gene: TRBV6-5; D gene: -; CDR3 length: 13; CDR3 DNA: TGTGCCAGCAGCCACGGACAGTTCTACGAGCAGTACTTC; CDR3 protein: CASSHGQFYEQYF
J gene: TRBJ2-7; V gene: TRBV19; D gene: TRBD2; CDR3 length: 15; CDR3 DNA: TGTGCCAGTAGACGGGGACTAGCGGGAGGATACGAGCAGTACTTC; CDR3 protein: CASRRGLAGGYEQYF
J gene: TRBJ1-2; V gene: TRBV6-6; D gene: TRBD1; CDR3 length: 15; CDR3 DNA: TGTGCCAGCAGCAATGGACAGGGGAAAAGCTATGGCTACACCTTC; CDR3 protein: CASSNGQGKSYGYTF
J gene: TRBJ1-1; V gene: TRBV6-5; D gene: -; CDR3 length: 11; CDR3 DNA: TGTGCCAGCAGTTATCACGGTTCAGCTTTCTTT; CDR3 protein: CASSYHGSAFF
J gene: TRBJ2-3; V gene: TRBV5-1; D gene: -; CDR3 length: 16; CDR3 DNA: TGCGCCAGCAGCTTGGTGCCTAGCAGCCTCACAGATACGCAGTATTTT; CDR3 protein: CASSLVPSSLTDTQYF
J gene: TRBJ2-5; V gene: TRBV7-6; D gene: TRBD2; CDR3 length: 16; CDR3 DNA: TGTGCCAGCAGTCGAGGCCTGCTAGCGGGGGGCGAGACCCAGTACTTC; CDR3 protein: CASSRGLLAGGETQYF
J gene: TRBJ1-2; V gene: TRBV7-3; D gene: TRBD1; CDR3 length: 15; CDR3 DNA: TGTGCCAGCAGCGCCTCACAGGGGCCTTGGTATGGCTACACCTTC; CDR3 protein: CASSASQGPWYGYTF
J gene: TRBJ2-2; V gene: TRBV27; D gene: TRBD1; CDR3 length: 15; CDR3 DNA: TGTGCCAGCAGGAGAGGACAGGGGGTCGCCGGGGAGCTGTTTTTT; CDR3 protein: CASRRGQGVAGELFF
J gene: TRBJ2-2; V gene: TRBV5-6; D gene: TRBD1; CDR3 length: 14; CDR3 DNA: TGTGCCAGCGGTGTGGACAGGGCGGTCGGGGAGCTGTTTTTT; CDR3 protein: CASGVDRAVGELFF
J gene: TRBJ2-3; V gene: TRBV5-4; D gene: TRBD2; CDR3 length: 18; CDR3 DNA: TGTGCCAGCAGCCCACTTGGCCAGCGGGGGGCCAAGACAGATACGCAGTATTTT; CDR3 protein: CASSPLGQRGAKTDTQYF
J gene: TRBJ2-3; V gene: TRBV15; D gene: TRBD2; CDR3 length: 15; CDR3 DNA: TGTGCCACCAGCAGAGATCTGCGGGGGGGAGATACGCAGTATTTT; CDR3 protein: CATSRDLRGGDTQYF
J gene: TRBJ2-5; V gene: TRBV7-9; D gene: TRBD2; CDR3 length: 15; CDR3 DNA: TGTGCCAGCAGCTTAGAGACTAGCGGGGGAGTGACCCAGTACTTC; CDR3 protein: CASSLETSGGVTQYF
J gene: TRBJ1-5; V gene: TRBV27; D gene: -; CDR3 length: 14; CDR3 DNA: TGTGCCAGCAGTTTCGAGGGTTTCAATCAGCCCCAGCATTTT; CDR3 protein: CASSFEGFNQPQHF
J gene: TRBJ1-5; V gene: TRBV27; D gene: -; CDR3 length: 15; CDR3 DNA: TGTGCCAGCAGTAGTGCAGGGAATAGCAATCAGCCCCAGCATTTT; CDR3 protein: CASSSAGNSNQPQHF
J gene: TRBJ1-5; V gene: TRBV28; D gene: -; CDR3 length: 15; CDR3 DNA: TGTGCCAGCAGCAGGACTGGATATAGCAATCAGCCCCAGCATTTT; CDR3 protein: CASSRTGYSNQPQHF